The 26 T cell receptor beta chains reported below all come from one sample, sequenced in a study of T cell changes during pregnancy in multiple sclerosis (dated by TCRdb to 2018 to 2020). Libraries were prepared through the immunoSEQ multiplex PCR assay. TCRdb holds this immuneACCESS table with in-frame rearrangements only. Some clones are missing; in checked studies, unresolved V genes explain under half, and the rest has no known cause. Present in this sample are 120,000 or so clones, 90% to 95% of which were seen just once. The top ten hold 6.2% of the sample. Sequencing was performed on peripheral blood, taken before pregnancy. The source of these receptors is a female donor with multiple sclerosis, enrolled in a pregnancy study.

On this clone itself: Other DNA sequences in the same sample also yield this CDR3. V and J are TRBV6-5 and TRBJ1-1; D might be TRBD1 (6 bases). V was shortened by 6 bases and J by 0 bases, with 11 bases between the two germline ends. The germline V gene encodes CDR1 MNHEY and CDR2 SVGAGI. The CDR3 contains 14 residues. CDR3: CASRKQGMNTEAFF. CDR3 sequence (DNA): TGTGCCAGCAGGAAACAGGGTATGAACACTGAAGCTTTCTTT.

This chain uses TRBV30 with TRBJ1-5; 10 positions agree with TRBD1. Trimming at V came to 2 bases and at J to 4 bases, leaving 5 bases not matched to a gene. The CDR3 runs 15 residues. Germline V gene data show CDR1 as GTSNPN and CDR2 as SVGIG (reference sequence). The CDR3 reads CAWSKDRGINQPQHF. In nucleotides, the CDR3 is TGTGCCTGGAGTAAGGACAGGGGGATTAATCAGCCCCAGCATTTT.

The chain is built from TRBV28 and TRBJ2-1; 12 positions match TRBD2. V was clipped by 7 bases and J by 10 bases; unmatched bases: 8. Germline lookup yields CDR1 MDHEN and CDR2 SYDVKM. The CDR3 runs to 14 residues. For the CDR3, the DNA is TGTGCCAGCATTTCACCCGGGACTAGCGGGGAGCAGTTCTTC. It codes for CASISPGTSGEQFF.

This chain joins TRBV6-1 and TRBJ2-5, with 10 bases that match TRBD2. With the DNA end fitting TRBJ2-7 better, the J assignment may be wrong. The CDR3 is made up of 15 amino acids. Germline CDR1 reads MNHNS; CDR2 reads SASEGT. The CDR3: CASSSTSGDPYEQYF. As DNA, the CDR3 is TGTGCCAGCAGTTCTACTAGCGGGGATCCCTACGAGCAGTACTTC.

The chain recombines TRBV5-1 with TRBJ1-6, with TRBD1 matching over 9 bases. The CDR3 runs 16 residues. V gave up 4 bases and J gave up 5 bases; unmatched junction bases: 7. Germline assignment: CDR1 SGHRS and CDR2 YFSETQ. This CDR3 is CASSPEGQGNNSPLHF. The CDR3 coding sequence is TGCGCCAGCAGCCCCGAAGGACAGGGGAATAATTCACCCCTCCACTTT.

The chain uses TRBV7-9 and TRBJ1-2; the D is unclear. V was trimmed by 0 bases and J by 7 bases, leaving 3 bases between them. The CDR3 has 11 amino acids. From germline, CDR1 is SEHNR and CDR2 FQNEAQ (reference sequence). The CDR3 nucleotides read TGTGCCAGCAGCTTAGCGCGTGGCTACACCTTC. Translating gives CASSLARGYTF.

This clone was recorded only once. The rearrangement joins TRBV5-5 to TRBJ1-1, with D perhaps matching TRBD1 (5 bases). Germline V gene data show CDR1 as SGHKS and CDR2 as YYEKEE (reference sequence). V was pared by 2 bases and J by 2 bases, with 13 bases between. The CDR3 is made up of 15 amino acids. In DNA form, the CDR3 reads TGTGCCAGCAGCTTAGGGGTTGCCCGTAACACTGAAGCTTTCTTT. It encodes CASSLGVARNTEAFF.

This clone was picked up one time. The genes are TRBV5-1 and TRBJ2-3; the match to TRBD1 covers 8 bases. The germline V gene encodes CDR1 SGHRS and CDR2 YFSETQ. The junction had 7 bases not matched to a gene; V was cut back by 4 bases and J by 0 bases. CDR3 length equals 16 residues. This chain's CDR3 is CASSLEDRESTDTQYF. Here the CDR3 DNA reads TGCGCCAGCAGCCTCGAGGACAGGGAGAGCACAGATACGCAGTATTTT.

The CDR3 region has the DNA TGTGCCAGCAGCCAAGTCAAAATAAGGACTAGCGGGAGTTTTGGTACAGATACGCAGTATTTT. Translation gives CASSQVKIRTSGSFGTDTQYF. V gene TRBV4-2 combines with J gene TRBJ2-3; 13 bases line up with TRBD2. Germline V gives CDR1 LGHNA, CDR2 YNFKEQ. CDR3 length: 21 amino acids. V dropped 1 base and J dropped 3; count of bases not matched to a gene: 16.

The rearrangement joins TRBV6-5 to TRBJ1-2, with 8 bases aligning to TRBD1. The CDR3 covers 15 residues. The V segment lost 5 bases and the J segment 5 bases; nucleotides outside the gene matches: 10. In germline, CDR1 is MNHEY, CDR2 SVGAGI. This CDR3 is CASSGDRGGRYGYTF. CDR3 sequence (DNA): TGTGCCAGCAGTGGCGACAGGGGAGGTCGGTATGGCTACACCTTC.

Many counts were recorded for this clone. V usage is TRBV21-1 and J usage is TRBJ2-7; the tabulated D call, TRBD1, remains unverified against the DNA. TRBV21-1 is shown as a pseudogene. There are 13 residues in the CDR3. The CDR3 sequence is CASSNHNSYEQYF. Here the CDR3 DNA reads TGTGCCAGCAGCAATCACAACTCCTACGAGCAGTACTTC.

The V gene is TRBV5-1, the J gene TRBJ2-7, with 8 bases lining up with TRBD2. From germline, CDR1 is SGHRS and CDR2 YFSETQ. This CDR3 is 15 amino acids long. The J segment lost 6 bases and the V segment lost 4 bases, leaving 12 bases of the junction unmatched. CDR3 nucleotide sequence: TGCGCCAGCAGCCCCCTACTAGCGGAGGCGTCCGAGCAGTACTTC. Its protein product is CASSPLLAEASEQYF.

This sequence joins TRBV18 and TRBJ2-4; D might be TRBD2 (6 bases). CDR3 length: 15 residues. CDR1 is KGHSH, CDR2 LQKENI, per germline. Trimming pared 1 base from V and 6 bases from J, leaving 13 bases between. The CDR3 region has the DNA TGTGCCAGCTCACCACGAGCTCCCGGGGGAAACATTCAGTACTTC. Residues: CASSPRAPGGNIQYF.

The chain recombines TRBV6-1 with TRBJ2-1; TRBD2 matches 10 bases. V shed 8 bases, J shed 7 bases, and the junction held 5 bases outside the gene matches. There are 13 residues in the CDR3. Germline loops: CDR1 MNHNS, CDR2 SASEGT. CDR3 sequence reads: CASRERGGNEQFF. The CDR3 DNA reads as TGTGCCAGCCGGGAGCGGGGGGGGAATGAGCAGTTCTTC.

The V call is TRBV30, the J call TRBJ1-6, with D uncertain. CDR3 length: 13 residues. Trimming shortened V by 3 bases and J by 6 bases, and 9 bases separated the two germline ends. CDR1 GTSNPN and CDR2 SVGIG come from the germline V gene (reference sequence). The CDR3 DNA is TGTGCCTGGAGCCTCTCCCCTAATTCACCCCTCCACTTT. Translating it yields CAWSLSPNSPLHF.

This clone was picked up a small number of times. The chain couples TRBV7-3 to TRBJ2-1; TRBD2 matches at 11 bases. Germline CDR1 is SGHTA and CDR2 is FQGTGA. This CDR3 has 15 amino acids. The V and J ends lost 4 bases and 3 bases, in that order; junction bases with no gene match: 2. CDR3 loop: CASSSTSGGYNEQFF. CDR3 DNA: TGTGCCAGCAGCTCCACTAGCGGGGGCTACAATGAGCAGTTCTTC.

CDR3 nucleotide sequence: TGTGCCAGCAGTTATGGGACAGGGAAGGAAAAACTGTTTTTT. This encodes CASSYGTGKEKLFF. The J gene is TRBJ1-4, the V gene TRBV6-1, with TRBD1 identical over 9 bases. The CDR3 contains 14 residues. The trim removed 5 bases at V and 8 bases at J, leaving 6 bases unmatched. Germline CDR1 is MNHNS and CDR2 is SASEGT.

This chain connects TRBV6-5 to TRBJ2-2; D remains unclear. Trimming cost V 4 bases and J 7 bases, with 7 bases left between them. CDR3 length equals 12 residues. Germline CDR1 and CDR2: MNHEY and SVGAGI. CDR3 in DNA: TGTGCCAGCAGTTTTACGGGCGGGGAGCTGTTTTTT. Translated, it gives CASSFTGGELFF.

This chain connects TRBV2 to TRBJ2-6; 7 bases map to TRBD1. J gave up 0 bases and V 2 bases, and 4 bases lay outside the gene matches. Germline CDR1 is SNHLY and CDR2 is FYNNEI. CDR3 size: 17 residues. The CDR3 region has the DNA TGTGCCAGCAGTGAATTGGGGACAGCCTCTGGGGCCAACGTCCTGACTTTC. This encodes CASSELGTASGANVLTF.

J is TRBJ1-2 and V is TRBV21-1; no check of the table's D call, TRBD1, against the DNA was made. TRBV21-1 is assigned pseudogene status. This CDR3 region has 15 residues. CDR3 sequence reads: CASSSGTGLRYGYTF. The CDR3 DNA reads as TGTGCCAGCAGCAGTGGGACAGGGTTAAGGTATGGCTACACCTTC.

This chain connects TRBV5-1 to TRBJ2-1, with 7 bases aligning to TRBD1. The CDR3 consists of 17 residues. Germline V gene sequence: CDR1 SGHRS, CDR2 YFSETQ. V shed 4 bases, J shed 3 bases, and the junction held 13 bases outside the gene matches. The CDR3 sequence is CASSPSLQGNYYNEQFF. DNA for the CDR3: TGCGCCAGCAGCCCGAGCTTACAGGGGAATTACTACAATGAGCAGTTCTTC.

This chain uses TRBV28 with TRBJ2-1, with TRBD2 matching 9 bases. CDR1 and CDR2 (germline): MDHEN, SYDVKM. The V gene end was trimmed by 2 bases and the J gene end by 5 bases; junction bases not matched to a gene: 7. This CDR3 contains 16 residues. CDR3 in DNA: TGTGCCAGCAGTTTAATTAGCGGGAGCTCTCACAATGAGCAGTTCTTC. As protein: CASSLISGSSHNEQFF. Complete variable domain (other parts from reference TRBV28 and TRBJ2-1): DVKVTQSSRYLVKRTGEKVFLECVQDMDHENMFWYRQDPGLGLRLIYFSYDVKMKEKGDIPEGYSVSREKKERFSLILESASTNQTSMYLCASSLISGSSHNEQFFGPGTRLTVL.

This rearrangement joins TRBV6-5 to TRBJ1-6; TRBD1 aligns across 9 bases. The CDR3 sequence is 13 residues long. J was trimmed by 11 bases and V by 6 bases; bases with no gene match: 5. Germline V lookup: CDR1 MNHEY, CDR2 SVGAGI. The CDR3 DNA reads TGTGCCAGCAGAGTGGACAGGGGCCCACCCCTCCACTTT. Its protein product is CASRVDRGPPLHF.

For the CDR3, the DNA is TGTGCCAGCAGCTTACAAGTCGCTAACTATGGCTACACCTTC. Protein sequence: CASSLQVANYGYTF. The V gene is TRBV6-1, the J gene TRBJ1-2, with D hard to call. This CDR3 is 14 amino acids long. In germline, CDR1 is MNHNS, CDR2 SASEGT. V dropped 6 bases and J dropped 0 bases, with 11 bases sitting between them.

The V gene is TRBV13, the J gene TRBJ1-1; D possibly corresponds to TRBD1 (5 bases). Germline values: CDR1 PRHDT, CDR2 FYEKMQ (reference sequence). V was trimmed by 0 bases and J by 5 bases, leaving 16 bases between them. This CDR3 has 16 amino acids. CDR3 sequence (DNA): TGTGCCAGCAGCTTAGGCCTTTTCCAGGGTGAAACTGAAGCTTTCTTT. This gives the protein CASSLGLFQGETEAFF.

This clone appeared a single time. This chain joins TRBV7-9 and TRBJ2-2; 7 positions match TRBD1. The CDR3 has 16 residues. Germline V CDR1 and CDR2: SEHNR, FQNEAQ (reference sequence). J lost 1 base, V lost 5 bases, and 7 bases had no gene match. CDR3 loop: CASSLSGTVNTGELFF. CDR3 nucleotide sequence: TGTGCCAGCAGCCTGTCTGGGACAGTGAACACCGGGGAGCTGTTTTTT. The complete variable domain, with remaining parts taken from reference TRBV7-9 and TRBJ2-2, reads DTGVSQNPRHKITKRGQNVTFRCDPISEHNRLYWYRQTLGQGPEFLTYFQNEAQLEKSRLLSDRFSAERPKGSFSTLEIQRTEQGDSAMYLCASSLSGTVNTGELFFGEGSRLTVL.